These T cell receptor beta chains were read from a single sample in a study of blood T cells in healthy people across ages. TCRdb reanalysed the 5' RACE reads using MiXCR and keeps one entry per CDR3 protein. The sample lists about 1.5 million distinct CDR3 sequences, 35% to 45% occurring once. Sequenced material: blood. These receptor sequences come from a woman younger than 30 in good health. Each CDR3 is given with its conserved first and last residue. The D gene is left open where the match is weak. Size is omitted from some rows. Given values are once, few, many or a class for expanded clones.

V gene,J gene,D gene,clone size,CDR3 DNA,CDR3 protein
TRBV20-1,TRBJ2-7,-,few,TGCAGTGCTAGAGTTCCAGGGCTGAGCTCCTACGAGCAGTACTTC,CSARVPGLSSYEQYF
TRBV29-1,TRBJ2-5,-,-,TGCAGCGGTGGCCAAGTTCTCCAAGGGACCCAGTACTTC,CSGGQVLQGTQYF
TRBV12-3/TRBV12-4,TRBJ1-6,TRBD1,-,TGTGCCAGCAGTTTACGCAGGGGGCGATATAATTCACCCCTCCACTTT,CASSLRRGRYNSPLHF
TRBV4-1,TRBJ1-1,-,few,TGCGCCAGCAGCCGGAGCACAGCCTTGAACACTGAAGCTTTCTTT,CASSRSTALNTEAFF
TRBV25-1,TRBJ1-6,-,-,TGTGCCAGCAGTGCAACCGGCCTCTCACCCCTCCACTTT,CASSATGLSPLHF
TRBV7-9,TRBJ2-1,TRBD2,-,TGTGCCAGCAGCTTAGGGAAGGTCGGGAGGGCCGATGAGCAGTTCTTC,CASSLGKVGRADEQFF
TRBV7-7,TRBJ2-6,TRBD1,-,TGTGCTAGCAGCCCGAGGACAGGGACCGGGGCCAACGTCCTGACTTTC,CASSPRTGTGANVLTF
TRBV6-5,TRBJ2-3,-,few,TGTGCCAGCAGACCACGGTCCGAAGGGACCAATACGCAGTATTTT,CASRPRSEGTNTQYF
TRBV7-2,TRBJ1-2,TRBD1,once,TGTGCCAGCAGCTTGCAAGGGACAGGGAGATATGGCCACACCTTC,CASSLQGTGRYGHTF
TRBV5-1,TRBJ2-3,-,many,TGCGCCAGCAGCTTGGTTTCGGGACTCAACACAGATACGCAGTATTTT,CASSLVSGLNTDTQYF
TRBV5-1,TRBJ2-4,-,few,TGCGCCAGCAGCTTGGCGGCAGGCGACGGCATTCAGTACTTC,CASSLAAGDGIQYF
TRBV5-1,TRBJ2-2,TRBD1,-,TGCGCCAAGACAGGGGACCCCACCGGGGAGCTGTTTTTT,CAKTGDPTGELFF
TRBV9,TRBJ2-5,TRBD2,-,TGTGCCAGCAGCCGGACCGGGACTAGTGGGAACAATGAGCAGTACTTC,CASSRTGTSGNNEQYF
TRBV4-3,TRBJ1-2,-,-,TGCGCCAGCAGCCAGGCCAGGGTTAACTATGGCTACACCTTC,CASSQARVNYGYTF
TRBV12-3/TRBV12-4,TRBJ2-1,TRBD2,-,TGTGCCAGCAGGGCCCCCTCCAGCGGGGTATACAATGAGCAGTTCTTC,CASRAPSSGVYNEQFF
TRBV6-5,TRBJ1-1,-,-,TGTGCGGACACTGAAGCTTTCTTT,CADTEAFF
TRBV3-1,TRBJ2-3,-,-,TGTGCCAGCAGCCCCCCGGAGAGTCCAGATACGCAGTATTTT,CASSPPESPDTQYF
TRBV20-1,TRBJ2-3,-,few,TGCAGTGCTAGAGCCGCGGGTTGGCGCACAGATACGCAGTATTTT,CSARAAGWRTDTQYF
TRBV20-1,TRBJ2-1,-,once,TGCAGTGCTAGGGGCCGGTTAATCAATGGGCAGTTCTTC,CSARGRLINGQFF
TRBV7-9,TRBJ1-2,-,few,TGTGCCAGCAGCCGCCCCATCCAGGGAGACGACTACACCTTC,CASSRPIQGDDYTF
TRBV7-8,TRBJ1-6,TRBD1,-,TGTGCCAGCAGCTTAGAGGGACAGAATTTTAATTCACCCCTCCACTTT,CASSLEGQNFNSPLHF
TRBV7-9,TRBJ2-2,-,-,TGTGCCTACCAAGGACAGTACCCCGGGGAGCTGTTTTTT,CAYQGQYPGELFF